Below, one T cell receptor (beta chain) is given with its context. The clone's antigen remains unknown. No base qualities exist here, and no much larger clone lies one base off it. The data derive from a study of blood T cell repertoires in COVID-19 (dated by TCRdb to 2018 to 2021). Study-level background: Collaborator samples came from the United States, Italy and Spain and covered acute and convalescent phases of COVID-19. Samples were obtained from the ongoing ImmuneRACE study (first 160 participants) and from 1,000 to 1,500 subjects provided by 6 global collaborators. The prospective study material was composed of cDNA or gDNA derived from T cells, B-cell-depleted T cells, or PBMCs. The repertoires were made available in a free public database intended to serve as a resource for research on the immune response to SARS-CoV-2. Where HLA class I and class II types were available, the types were taken from metadata supplied by the sample provider, not from assay-based typing. The sample metadata nearly always contained a de-identified subject ID, COVID-19 status, age in years and sex. Deeply sampled blood TCRbeta repertoires from subjects exposed to, actively infected with, or recovered from COVID-19 were included in the dataset. The paper as a whole reports these results and caveats: The amount of clinical and demographic metadata varied by source and participant and was provided uncurated.

The immunoSEQ Assay, a bias-controlled multiplex PCR, was used to amplify TCRbeta CDR3 regions from genomic DNA. The source study handled its data this way. The number of nucleated cells in each sample was estimated by amplification of reference gene primers within the assay. To quantify the absolute abundance of each unique TCRbeta CDR3 rearrangement, sequence reads were collapsed and filtered. Productive Simpson clonality was computed per sample as the square root of Simpson's diversity index over productive rearrangements. Sourced from immuneACCESS, this table was stored by TCRdb with only in-frame sequences that have V and J called. A share of the clones is absent; for the studies checked, an unresolved V gene accounts for under half, and the remainder has no known explanation. V and J calls and clone size follow that table, whereas D and trimming were derived from the DNA. This sample holds about 160,000 clones; about four fifths were observed only once. Around 2.1% of the sample lies in the top ten.

Each collaborating institution followed its own protocols to collect whole blood in K2EDTA tubes. For TCRbeta analysis, collaborators shipped samples in one of three forms: frozen whole blood, isolated PBMCs, or DNA extracted from either of those sample types. The cysteine opens and the phenylalanine closes a CDR3 of 13 amino acids. Only the CDR3 part of the read is kept: 39 bases, read in frame from the first base. The germline V gene (reference sequence) sets CDR1 to MNHEY and CDR2 to SMNVEV. The trim is 6 bases for V and 1 base for J, with a gap of 8 bases between the germline ends. The source material was peripheral blood. The chain is made from TRBV27 and TRBJ2-3; the D gene is not confidently resolved. The clonotype comes from a man between 65 and 85 years old with acute or convalescent COVID-19. The DNA is as follows: TGTGCCAGCAGACAATTCGGCACAGATACGCAGTATTTT. Its protein is CASRQFGTDTQYF.